These 27 T cell receptor beta chains were sequenced from one sample in a study of control samples from healthy donors and cancer patients. Method: immunoSEQ multiplex PCR; TCRdb's copy keeps in-frame clones and lacks some. The table records more than 10,000 clones, less than 95% of them present only once. The sequencing sample was made of PBMCs. The origin of the receptors is a man in his 70s with head and neck cancer.

The J gene is TRBJ2-7, the V gene TRBV30, with 9 bases matching TRBD2. The CDR3 loop spans 18 amino acids. The germline gives CDR1 GTSNPN, CDR2 SVGIG (reference sequence). Trimming took 2 bases from V and 3 from J; bases not matched to a gene: 17. The CDR3 here is CAWSLTPFSSGSGYEQYF. In nucleotides, the CDR3 is TGTGCCTGGAGTCTTACCCCCTTTAGTAGCGGGAGCGGCTACGAGCAGTACTTC. Using reference TRBV30 and TRBJ2-7 for the parts outside the CDR3, the full variable domain is SQTIHQWPATLVQPVGSPLSLECTVEGTSNPNLYWYRQAAGRGLQLLFYSVGIGQISSEVPQNLSASRPQDRQFILSSKKLLLSDSGFYLCAWSLTPFSSGSGYEQYFGPGTRLTVT.

The CDR3 loop reads CASSPGLQETQYF. CDR3 nucleotide sequence: TGTGCCAGCAGTCCAGGCCTTCAAGAGACCCAGTACTTC. The chain is built from TRBV14 and TRBJ2-5, with unresolved D. The V and J ends lost 6 bases and 2 bases respectively, with 10 bases between them. This CDR3 is 13 amino acids long. Germline CDR1 and CDR2: SGHDN and FVKESK. Full variable domain (missing parts from reference TRBV14 and TRBJ2-5): EAGVTQFPSHSVIEKGQTVTLRCDPISGHDNLYWYRRVMGKEIKFLLHFVKESKQDESGMPNNRFLAERTGGTYSTLKVQPAELEDSGVYFCASSPGLQETQYFGPGTRLLVL.

This chain connects TRBV5-6 to TRBJ1-2; 7 bases are a match to TRBD1. The CDR3 is made up of 17 amino acids. Looked up from germline, CDR1 is SGHDT and CDR2 is YYEEEE. V shed 4 bases and J 0 bases; nucleotides not matched to a gene: 12. CDR3 in amino acids: CASSPLGTAVSNYGYTF. The CDR3 DNA follows: TGTGCCAGCAGCCCCTTGGGGACAGCCGTTTCTAACTATGGCTACACCTTC.

The gene calls are TRBV6-5 and TRBJ2-3, with a tentative D call TRBD2 (6 bases). Trimming stripped 7 bases from V and 3 bases from J, with 14 bases between. The germline CDR1 and CDR2 sequences are MNHEY and SVGAGI. This CDR3 comprises 14 residues. This CDR3 reads CASTLRRVTDTQYF. As DNA, the CDR3 is TGTGCCAGCACCTTGAGGAGGGTGACAGATACGCAGTATTTT.

The J gene is TRBJ2-5, the V gene TRBV5-1, with D tentatively TRBD1 or TRBD2 (6 bases each). The CDR3 is 15 residues long. The germline V gene encodes CDR1 SGHRS and CDR2 YFSETQ. V dropped 3 bases and J dropped 10 bases, with 22 bases sitting between them. The CDR3 sequence: CASSSILGGMGNQYF. Here the CDR3 DNA reads TGCGCCAGCAGCTCTATCCTGGGGGGCATGGGGAACCAGTACTTC.

The rearrangement joins TRBV28 to TRBJ2-7; TRBD2 agrees at 7 bases. CDR1 is MDHEN and CDR2 is SYDVKM in the germline V gene. The CDR3 has 17 amino acids. J gave up 4 bases and V 0 bases, and 12 bases lay outside the gene matches. The CDR3 loop is CASSLWGGTPGTYEQYF. CDR3 nucleotides: TGTGCCAGCAGTTTATGGGGGGGGACCCCAGGGACTTACGAGCAGTACTTC.

The chain uses TRBV28 and TRBJ1-5, with D perhaps matching TRBD1 (5 bases). V shed 6 bases and J shed 5 bases, with 14 bases lying between them. Looked up from germline, CDR1 is MDHEN and CDR2 is SYDVKM. The CDR3 length is 14 residues. The CDR3 region has the DNA TGTGCCAGCAGCTCTTCCCAGGGTTATCAGCCCCAGCATTTT. This gives the protein CASSSSQGYQPQHF.

This chain uses TRBV5-1 with TRBJ1-1; TRBD1 matches 7 bases. The trim removed 0 bases at V and 11 bases at J, leaving 10 bases unmatched. This CDR3 has 14 amino acids. Germline lookup yields CDR1 SGHRS and CDR2 YFSETQ. The DNA for the CDR3 is TGCGCCAGCAGCTTGGGGGGACAGCTCAACCAGGCTTTCTTT. This encodes CASSLGGQLNQAFF.

The V gene is TRBV7-9, the J gene TRBJ2-2, with TRBD2 identical over 10 bases. This CDR3 is built from 16 residues. CDR1 is SEHNR, CDR2 FQNEAQ, per germline (reference sequence). The V and J ends lost 7 bases and 1 base, in that order; junction bases with no gene match: 6. The CDR3 region has the DNA TGTGCCAGCACCGGGGGACTAGCGTTGAACACCGGGGAGCTGTTTTTT. Protein sequence: CASTGGLALNTGELFF. The entire variable domain, with the rest obtained from reference TRBV7-9 and TRBJ2-2, is as follows: DTGVSQNPRHKITKRGQNVTFRCDPISEHNRLYWYRQTLGQGPEFLTYFQNEAQLEKSRLLSDRFSAERPKGSFSTLEIQRTEQGDSAMYLCASTGGLALNTGELFFGEGSRLTVL.

This chain uses TRBV19 with TRBJ2-5, with 7 nucleotides matching TRBD1. Looked up from germline, CDR1 is LNHDA and CDR2 is SQIVND (reference sequence). CDR3 length equals 14 residues. V shed 2 bases, J shed 2 bases, and the junction held 2 bases outside the gene matches. The CDR3 protein is CASSISGQQETQYF. The CDR3 nucleotides read TGTGCCAGTAGTATATCGGGACAGCAAGAGACCCAGTACTTC.

The rearrangement links TRBV25-1 to TRBJ1-4, with D unresolved. The CDR3 loop spans 17 amino acids. Germline V gives CDR1 MGHDK, CDR2 SYGVNS. V dropped 3 bases and J dropped 0 bases, with 14 bases sitting between them. The CDR3 coding sequence is TGTGCCAGCAGTGACTGGTCCGCGGTTGCAACTAATGAAAAACTGTTTTTT. It encodes CASSDWSAVATNEKLFF.

The chain is built from TRBV19 and TRBJ2-6; D is unresolved. The CDR3 sequence is 16 residues long. Trimming pared 4 bases from V and 0 bases from J, leaving 10 bases between. Germline values: CDR1 LNHDA, CDR2 SQIVND (reference sequence). The CDR3 DNA sequence: TGTGCCAGTAGTACGACCGGCCTCTCTGGGGCCAACGTCCTGACTTTC. This translates into CASSTTGLSGANVLTF. The full variable domain, with the rest looked up from reference TRBV19 and TRBJ2-6, is DGGITQSPKYLFRKEGQNVTLSCEQNLNHDAMYWYRQDPGQGLRLIYYSQIVNDFQKGDIAEGYSVSREKKESFPLTVTSAQKNPTAFYLCASSTTGLSGANVLTFGAGSRLTVL.

The rearrangement joins TRBV6-2 or TRBV6-3 to TRBJ1-1, with D unclear. The CDR3 consists of 14 residues. The germline V and J ends were trimmed by 5 bases and 4 bases, with 14 bases remaining between them. Germline CDR1 is MNHEY and CDR2 is SVGEGT. The CDR3 DNA reads TGTGCCAGCAGTCTCGGCGGGATTTTCACTGAAGCTTTCTTT. Its protein product is CASSLGGIFTEAFF.

The chain links TRBV20-1 to TRBJ2-7; no clear D. Deletions cut 6 bases from V and 5 bases from J, with 8 bases between. Germline loops: CDR1 DFQATT, CDR2 SNEGSKA (reference sequence). CDR3 size: 10 residues. This CDR3 is CSAGQDEQYF. The CDR3 DNA reads TGCAGTGCCGGGCAGGACGAGCAGTACTTC.

This chain links TRBV5-1 with TRBJ1-4; D call uncertain. V lost 0 bases and J lost 5, with 11 bases in between. The CDR3 runs 15 residues. In germline, CDR1 is SGHRS, CDR2 YFSETQ. CDR3 residues: CASSLARRENEKLFF. Written as DNA, the CDR3 is TGCGCCAGCAGCTTGGCTAGACGGGAGAATGAAAAACTGTTTTTT.

The genes are TRBV4-2 and TRBJ2-5; weak D call: TRBD2 (5 bases). Trimming shortened V by 5 bases and J by 5 bases, and 12 bases separated the two germline ends. This CDR3 spans 13 amino acids. CDR1 LGHNA and CDR2 YNFKEQ come from the germline V gene. CDR3 DNA: TGTGCCAGCAGCAGGACTCATGGGGAGACCCAGTACTTC. It translates to CASSRTHGETQYF.

The V call is TRBV15, the J call TRBJ1-2; possibly TRBD1 for D (5 bases). The length of the CDR3 is 13 residues. The ends were cut back, 0 bases at V and 5 bases at J, with 7 bases in the middle. The germline CDR1 and CDR2 sequences are LNHNV and YYDKDF (reference sequence). CDR3 amino acids: CATSREGRYGYTF. DNA for the CDR3: TGTGCCACCAGCAGAGAGGGGCGGTATGGCTACACCTTC.

This chain connects TRBV7-9 to TRBJ1-1; no reliable D call. The CDR3 sequence is 11 residues long. Germline CDR1 and CDR2: SEHNR and FQNEAQ (reference sequence). The V and J ends lost 4 bases and 2 bases respectively, with 2 bases between them. The CDR3 DNA follows: TGTGCCAGCAGCTCAAACACTGAAGCTTTCTTT. Translation: CASSSNTEAFF. The complete variable domain, with remaining parts taken from reference TRBV7-9 and TRBJ1-1, reads DTGVSQNPRHKITKRGQNVTFRCDPISEHNRLYWYRQTLGQGPEFLTYFQNEAQLEKSRLLSDRFSAERPKGSFSTLEIQRTEQGDSAMYLCASSSNTEAFFGQGTRLTVV.

This clone has a single count. This rearrangement joins TRBV6-6 to TRBJ1-3; no reliable D call. The CDR3 totals 15 residues. The V gene's germline CDR1 is MNHNY and CDR2 SVGAGI (reference sequence). Trimming removed 6 bases at V and 0 bases at J, with 12 bases between. The CDR3 sequence: CASRSADTSGNTIYF. The CDR3 bases are TGTGCCAGCAGATCGGCTGACACCTCTGGAAACACCATATATTTT.

The rearrangement uses TRBV5-1 and TRBJ1-3; no definite D call. V was trimmed by 4 bases and J by 0 bases, leaving 8 bases between them. The CDR3 runs 14 residues. CDR1 is SGHRS and CDR2 is YFSETQ in the germline V gene. CDR3 sequence (DNA): TGCGCCAGCAGCCTGACCAACTCTGGAAACACCATATATTTT. Its translation: CASSLTNSGNTIYF. Based on the CDR3 plus reference TRBV5-1 and TRBJ1-3, the full variable domain is KAGVTQTPRYLIKTRGQQVTLSCSPISGHRSVSWYQQTPGQGLQFLFEYFSETQRNKGNFPGRFSGRQFSNSRSEMNVSTLELGDSALYLCASSLTNSGNTIYFGEGSWLTVV.

The chain is built from TRBV2 and TRBJ1-1, with D unclear. Germline V CDR1 and CDR2: SNHLY, FYNNEI. The CDR3 extends over 14 amino acids. Trimming removed 9 bases from V and 1 base from J, with 15 bases in between. This CDR3 reads CARPTEPGNTEAFF. The CDR3 nucleotides are TGTGCCAGACCTACAGAGCCGGGGAACACTGAAGCTTTCTTT.

This clone was recorded once. The chain uses TRBV4-1 and TRBJ2-1, with TRBD1 identical over 8 bases. The V and J ends lost 4 bases and 2 bases, in that order; junction bases with no gene match: 10. The CDR3 consists of 17 residues. Per germline, CDR1 MGHRA and CDR2 YSYEKL. CDR3 DNA sequence: TGCGCCAGCAGCCGCGGAGGATCGGGACAGGCCTACAATGAGCAGTTCTTC. Translated, it gives CASSRGGSGQAYNEQFF.

The chain joins TRBV13 to TRBJ2-5, with 7 nucleotides matching TRBD1. This CDR3 region has 15 residues. Looked up from germline, CDR1 is PRHDT and CDR2 is FYEKMQ (reference sequence). J lost 4 bases, V lost 5 bases, and 10 bases had no gene match. The DNA for the CDR3 is TGTGCCAGCAGCCCCCCGACAGGGAAAAGAGAGACCCAGTACTTC. Amino acid sequence: CASSPPTGKRETQYF.

The chain is built from TRBV6-5 and TRBJ1-2, with D possibly being TRBD1 (6 bases). Trimming left V 6 bases short and J 1 base short, with 9 bases between. Germline V gene lookup returns CDR1 MNHEY and CDR2 SVGAGI. The CDR3 runs to 13 residues. The CDR3 bases are TGTGCCAGCAGGGACAGCTATAACTATGGCTACACCTTC. It encodes CASRDSYNYGYTF.

In nucleotides, the CDR3 is TGTGCCAGCAGTTACGTAGCGGGAGGAATCACCGGGGAGCTGTTTTTT. Amino acids: CASSYVAGGITGELFF. The chain links TRBV6-6 to TRBJ2-2; 10 bases match TRBD2. The CDR3 is 16 amino acids. Trimming cost V 2 bases and J 4 bases; bases outside gene matches: 4. Germline V gene sequence: CDR1 MNHNY, CDR2 SVGAGI (reference sequence).

CDR3: CASSLGGSYNEQFF. The CDR3 nucleotides are TGCGCCAGCAGCTTGGGGGGCTCCTACAATGAGCAGTTCTTC. The V call is TRBV5-1, the J call TRBJ2-1; D is undetermined. This CDR3 is built from 14 residues. CDR1 SGHRS and CDR2 YFSETQ come from the germline V gene. V was shortened by 0 bases and J by 0 bases, with 4 bases between the two germline ends.

The chain is built from TRBV3-1 (or the pseudogene TRBV3-2) and TRBJ1-2; the D gene is possibly TRBD1 (6 bases). CDR1 and CDR2 from the germline V gene are LGHDT and YNNKEL (reference sequence). The CDR3 sequence is 12 residues long. Trimming took 4 bases from V and 8 from J, leaving 11 bases between them. The CDR3: CASSPNRDGYTF. For the CDR3, the DNA is TGTGCCAGCAGCCCTAACAGGGACGGCTACACCTTC.